This T cell receptor (beta chain) was sequenced in a study of blood T cells in healthy people across ages. The length of the CDR3 is 15 residues. The V and J ends lost 5 bases and 1 base respectively, with 14 bases between them. This clonotype was detected only a few times. The authors ran a second PCR of about 7 to 11 cycles using a sample-barcoded 5' primer and a J-beta primer mix. Each CDR3 protein gets one entry after TCRdb re-called the 5' RACE reads with MiXCR. The repertoire holds hundreds of thousands of distinct CDR3 sequences, with about 55% as singletons. Sequencing used blood. The TCR was taken from a man aged 80 or over in good health. The chain joins TRBV12-3 or TRBV12-4 to TRBJ1-1, with D perhaps matching TRBD1 (6 bases). DNA for the CDR3: TGTGCCAGCAGTGGTTGGGGGCAGGGGAACACTGAAGCTTTCTTT. It specifies CASSGWGQGNTEAFF.